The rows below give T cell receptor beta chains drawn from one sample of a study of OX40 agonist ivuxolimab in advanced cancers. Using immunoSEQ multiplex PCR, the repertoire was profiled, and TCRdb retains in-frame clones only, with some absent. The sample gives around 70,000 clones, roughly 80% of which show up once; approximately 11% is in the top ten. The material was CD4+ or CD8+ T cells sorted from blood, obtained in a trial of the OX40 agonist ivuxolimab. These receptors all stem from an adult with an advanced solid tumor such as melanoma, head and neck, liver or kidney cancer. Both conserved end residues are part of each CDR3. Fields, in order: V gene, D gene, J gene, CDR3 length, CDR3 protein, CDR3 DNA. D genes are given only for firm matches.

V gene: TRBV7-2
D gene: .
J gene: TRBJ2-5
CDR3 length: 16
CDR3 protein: CASSARAGAGGETQYF
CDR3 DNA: TGTGCCAGCAGCGCCAGGGCGGGCGCAGGTGGGGAGACCCAGTACTTC

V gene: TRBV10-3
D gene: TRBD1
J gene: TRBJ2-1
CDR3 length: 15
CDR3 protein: CAITPSGTGGNEQFF
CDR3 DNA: TGTGCCATCACCCCATCCGGGACAGGGGGAAATGAGCAGTTCTTC

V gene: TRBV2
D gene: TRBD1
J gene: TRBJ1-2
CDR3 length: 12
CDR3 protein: CASSLTGDGYTF
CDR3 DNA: TGTGCCAGCAGTTTGACAGGGGATGGCTACACCTTC

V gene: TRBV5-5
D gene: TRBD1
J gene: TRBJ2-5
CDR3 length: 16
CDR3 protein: CASSAKPGQGGETQYF
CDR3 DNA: TGTGCCAGCAGCGCCAAACCGGGACAGGGGGGAGAGACCCAGTACTTC

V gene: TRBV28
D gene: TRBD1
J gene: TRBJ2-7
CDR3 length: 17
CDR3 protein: CASSLPHSGTGEYEQYF
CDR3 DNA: TGTGCCAGCAGTTTACCCCATTCCGGGACAGGTGAATACGAGCAGTACTTC

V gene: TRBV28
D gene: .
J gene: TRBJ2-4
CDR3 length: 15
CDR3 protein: CASRSLGLAKNIQYF
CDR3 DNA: TGTGCCAGCAGATCCTTGGGACTGGCCAAAAACATTCAGTACTTC

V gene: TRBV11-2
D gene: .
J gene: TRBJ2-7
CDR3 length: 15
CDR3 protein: CASSLGAGNTYEQYF
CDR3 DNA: TGTGCCAGCAGCTTAGGGGCTGGGAATACCTACGAGCAGTACTTC

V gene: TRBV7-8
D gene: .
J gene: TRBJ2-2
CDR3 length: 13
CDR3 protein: CASSPLSTGELFF
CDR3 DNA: TGTGCCAGCAGCCCACTATCCACCGGGGAGCTGTTTTTT

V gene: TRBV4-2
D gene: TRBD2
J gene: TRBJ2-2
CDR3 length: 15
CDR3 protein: CASSQEGGRTGELFF
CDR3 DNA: TGTGCCAGCAGCCAAGAGGGGGGGAGAACCGGGGAGCTGTTTTTT

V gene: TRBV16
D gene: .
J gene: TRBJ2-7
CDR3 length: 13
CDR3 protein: CASSHSTDYEQYF
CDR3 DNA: TGTGCCAGCAGCCACTCAACGGATTACGAGCAGTACTTC